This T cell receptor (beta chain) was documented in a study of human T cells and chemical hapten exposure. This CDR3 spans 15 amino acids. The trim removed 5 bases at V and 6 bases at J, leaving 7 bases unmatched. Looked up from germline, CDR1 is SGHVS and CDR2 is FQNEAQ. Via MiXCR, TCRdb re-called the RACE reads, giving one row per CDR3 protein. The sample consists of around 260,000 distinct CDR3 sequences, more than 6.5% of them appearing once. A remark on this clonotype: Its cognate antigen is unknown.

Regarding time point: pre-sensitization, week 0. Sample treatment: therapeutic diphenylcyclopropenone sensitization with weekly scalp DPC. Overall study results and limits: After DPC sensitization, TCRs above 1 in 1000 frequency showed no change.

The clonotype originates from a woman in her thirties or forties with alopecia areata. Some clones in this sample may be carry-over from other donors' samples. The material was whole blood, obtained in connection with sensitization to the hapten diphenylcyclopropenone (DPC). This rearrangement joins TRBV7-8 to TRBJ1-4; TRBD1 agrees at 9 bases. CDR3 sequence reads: CASSPNRGRDEKLFF. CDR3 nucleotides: TGTGCCAGCAGCCCCAACAGGGGGCGGGATGAAAAACTGTTTTTT.